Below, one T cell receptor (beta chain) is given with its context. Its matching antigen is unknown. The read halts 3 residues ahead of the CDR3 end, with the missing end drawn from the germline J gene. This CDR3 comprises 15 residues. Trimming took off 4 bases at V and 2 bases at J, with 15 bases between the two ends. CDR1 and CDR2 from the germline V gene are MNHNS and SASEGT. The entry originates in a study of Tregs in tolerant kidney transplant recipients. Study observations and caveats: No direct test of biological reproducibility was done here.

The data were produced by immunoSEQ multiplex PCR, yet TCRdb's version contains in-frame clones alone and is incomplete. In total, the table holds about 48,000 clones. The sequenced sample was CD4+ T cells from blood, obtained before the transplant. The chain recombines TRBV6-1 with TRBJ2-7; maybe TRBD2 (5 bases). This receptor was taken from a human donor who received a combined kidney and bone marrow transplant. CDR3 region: CASSGSGADPYEQYF. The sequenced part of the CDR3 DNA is TGTGCCAGCAGTGGATCCGGAGCGGACCCCTACGAG.